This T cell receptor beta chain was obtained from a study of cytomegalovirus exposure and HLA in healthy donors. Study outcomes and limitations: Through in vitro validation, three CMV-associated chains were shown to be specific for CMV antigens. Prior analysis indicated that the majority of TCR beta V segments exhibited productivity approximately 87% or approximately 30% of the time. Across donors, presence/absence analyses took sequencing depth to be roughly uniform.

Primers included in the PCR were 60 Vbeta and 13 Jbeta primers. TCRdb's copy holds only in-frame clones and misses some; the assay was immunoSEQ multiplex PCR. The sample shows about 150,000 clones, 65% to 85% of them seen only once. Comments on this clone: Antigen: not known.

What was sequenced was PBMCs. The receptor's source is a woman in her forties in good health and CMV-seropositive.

The CDR3 DNA reads as TGTGCCAGCAGCGGGGGCTCGGGAGGGCCTAACGAGCAGTACTTC. Its translation: CASSGGSGGPNEQYF. The chain uses TRBV5-4 and TRBJ2-7; 8 nucleotides match TRBD2. The CDR3 sequence is 15 residues long. CDR1 is SGHNT, CDR2 YYREEE, per germline (reference sequence). The trim removed 4 bases at V and 5 bases at J, leaving 11 bases unmatched.